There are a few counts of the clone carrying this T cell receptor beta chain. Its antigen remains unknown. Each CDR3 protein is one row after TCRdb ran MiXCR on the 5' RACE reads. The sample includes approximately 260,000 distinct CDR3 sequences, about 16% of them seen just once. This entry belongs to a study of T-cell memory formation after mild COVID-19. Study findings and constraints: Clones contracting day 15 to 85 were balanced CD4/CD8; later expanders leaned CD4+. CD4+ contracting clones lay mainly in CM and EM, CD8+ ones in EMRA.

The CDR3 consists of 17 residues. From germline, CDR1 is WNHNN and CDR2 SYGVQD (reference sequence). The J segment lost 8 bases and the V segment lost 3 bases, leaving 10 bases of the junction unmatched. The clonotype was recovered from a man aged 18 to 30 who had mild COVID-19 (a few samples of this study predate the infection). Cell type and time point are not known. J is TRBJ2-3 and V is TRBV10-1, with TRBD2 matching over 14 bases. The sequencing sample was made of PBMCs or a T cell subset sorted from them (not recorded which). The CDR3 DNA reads TGCGCCAGCAGTGAAACGACTAGCGGGGGGGCCAAAGGTACGCAGTATTTT. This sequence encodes CASSETTSGGAKGTQYF.